This T cell receptor (beta chain) was sequenced during a study of monozygotic twins with inflammatory bowel disease. The CDR3 is 16 amino acids. Germline CDR1 is KGHSH and CDR2 is LQKENI. Donors gave about 2.6 ml of blood apiece. TCRdb re-called the 5' RACE reads and shows each CDR3 protein once, DNA omitted. The clone table shows 400,000 or so distinct CDR3 sequences, with the ten largest holding roughly 2.3%. This clonotype was sampled from a human donor with ulcerative colitis or Crohn's disease, or a healthy co-twin of an affected twin (not recorded which). The sequenced sample consisted of blood. The chain carries TRBV18 and TRBJ2-1; the TCRdb D gene call, TRBD2, has no DNA to confirm it. The CDR3 is CASSPPGGGHYNEQFF.